This section outlines one TCR beta chain sequence together with its context. The V gene lost 2 bases and the J gene lost 2 bases, with 6 bases spanning the gap. The CDR3 sequence is 14 residues long. Germline CDR1 is LGHDT and CDR2 is YNNKEL (reference sequence). Per the original data handling: The assay estimated nucleated cells by amplifying reference gene primers. The method was immunoSEQ multiplex PCR; TCRdb's version includes in-frame clones alone and lacks a portion of them. That table supplies the V and J calls and clone size; D and trimming were determined from the DNA. Among under 300,000 clones listed, about 83% were seen once. These data originate in a study of blood T cell repertoires in COVID-19. Study-wide context: The samples span acute and convalescent COVID-19 from the United States, Italy and Spain. Sample material is recorded as cDNA or gDNA derived from T cells, B-cell-depleted T cells, or PBMCs.

What was sequenced was peripheral blood. This receptor was obtained from a woman aged 45-59 years who had recovered from COVID-19. This chain joins TRBV3-1 (or the pseudogene TRBV3-2) and TRBJ1-4; D may be TRBD1 (6 bases). The chain's CDR3 is CASSQQGTNEKLFF. As DNA, the CDR3 is TGTGCCAGCAGCCAACAGGGGACTAATGAAAAACTGTTTTTT.